This T cell receptor beta chain was recovered during a study of T cell repertoires in cytomegalovirus infection. Study in general: Newly reported HLA-C-restricted and thoroughly characterized HLA-B-restricted CMV epitopes were employed. Based on public TCR beta signatures, there were indications of CMV infection and of a matching HLA type.

Study-wide results and limits: The cumulative frequency of public TCR beta families identified carriers of CMV plus the relevant HLA. HLA-C-restricted, CMV-specific TCR beta clonotypes were dominant ex vivo.

Germline CDR1 SGHDT, CDR2 YYEEEE. After removal of 2 bases from V and 0 bases from J, the junction contained 1 base not matched to a gene. CDR3 length: 16 residues. Only a few counts were recorded for this clonotype. Its antigen is not identified. Via MiXCR, TCRdb re-called the reads, giving one row per CDR3 protein. The sample gives about a million distinct CDR3 sequences, around 30% of which show up once; 11% to 15% is in the top ten. The sequencing used cultured CD8+ T cells from PBMCs, collected from culture after CMV antigen stimulation. This sequence originates from a human donor in good health (CMV status not recorded). Some clones in this sample may be carry-over from other donors' samples. The chain uses TRBV5-6 and TRBJ2-3; 12 positions agree with TRBD2. CDR3 sequence reads: CASSFGLAGSTDTQYF. CDR3 bases: TGTGCCAGCAGCTTCGGACTAGCGGGGAGCACAGATACGCAGTATTTT. The full variable domain, its missing parts supplied by reference TRBV5-6 and TRBJ2-3, is DAGVTQSPTHLIKTRGQQVTLRCSPKSGHDTVSWYQQALGQGPQFIFQYYEEEERQRGNFPDRFSGHQFPNYSSELNVNALLLGDSALYLCASSFGLAGSTDTQYFGPGTRLTVL.